A selection of T cell receptor beta chains follows, all from one sample in a study of blood T cells in healthy people across ages. TCRdb called the 5' RACE reads again in MiXCR, with one record for every CDR3 protein. This sample has about 1,800,000 distinct CDR3 sequences; about 28% occur once, and the top ten carry around 7.7%. The sample consisted of blood. The receptors come from a woman aged 25 to 39 in good health. CDR3s include the opening cysteine and the closing phenylalanine or tryptophan. Fields, in order: D gene, J gene, clone size, V gene, CDR3 DNA, CDR3 protein. A D gene is named only where the DNA matches it firmly. Where a row states a size, it is once, few, many or the class of an expanded clone; other rows omit it.

d_call: .; j_call: TRBJ2-7; clone_size: few; v_call: TRBV6-4; cdr3_nt: TGTGCCACGTGGATTCGGAGTCACCGGTCCTACGAGCAGTACTTC; cdr3_aa: CATWIRSHRSYEQYF
d_call: .; j_call: TRBJ2-5; clone_size: many; v_call: TRBV20-1; cdr3_nt: TGCAGTGCTGGGCCCCTTGGGATGGGGGCGAAAGAGACCCAGTACTTC; cdr3_aa: CSAGPLGMGAKETQYF
d_call: TRBD2; j_call: TRBJ2-7; clone_size: few; v_call: TRBV3-1; cdr3_nt: TGTGCCAGCAGCTCAGCTGGTCTAGCGGCCTACGAGCAGTACTTC; cdr3_aa: CASSSAGLAAYEQYF
d_call: TRBD1; j_call: TRBJ1-2; clone_size: .; v_call: TRBV18; cdr3_nt: TGTGCCAGCTCACCACAGACAGGGGAGAGCTACACCTTC; cdr3_aa: CASSPQTGESYTF
d_call: .; j_call: TRBJ2-1; clone_size: .; v_call: TRBV28; cdr3_nt: TGTGCCAGCAGTTTATACGGGACACCCAAAGACAATGAGCAGTTCTTC; cdr3_aa: CASSLYGTPKDNEQFF
d_call: TRBD1; j_call: TRBJ1-2; clone_size: .; v_call: TRBV24-1; cdr3_nt: TGTGCCGCCAGTGGGACTCCGGGACAGGGGAACTATGGCTACACCTTC; cdr3_aa: CAASGTPGQGNYGYTF
d_call: .; j_call: TRBJ1-2; clone_size: few; v_call: TRBV7-9; cdr3_nt: TGTGCCAGCAGCTCGACAGCCGTCTATGGCTACACCTTC; cdr3_aa: CASSSTAVYGYTF
d_call: TRBD2; j_call: TRBJ2-3; clone_size: .; v_call: TRBV3-1; cdr3_nt: TGTGCCAGCAGTCGCGGGACTAGTCCAGATACGCAGTATTTT; cdr3_aa: CASSRGTSPDTQYF
d_call: TRBD1; j_call: TRBJ1-2; clone_size: .; v_call: TRBV5-5; cdr3_nt: TGTGCCAGCGGAACAGGGGGGAGCTATGGCTACACCTTC; cdr3_aa: CASGTGGSYGYTF
d_call: TRBD2; j_call: TRBJ2-1; clone_size: .; v_call: TRBV20-1; cdr3_nt: TGCAGTGCTGGTCTAGCGGGATTAGGCGAGCAGTTCTTC; cdr3_aa: CSAGLAGLGEQFF
d_call: .; j_call: TRBJ2-5; clone_size: .; v_call: TRBV5-1; cdr3_nt: TGCGCCAGCAGTTCCCTCGGGAGTGGTTGGGGCGAGACCCAGTACTTC; cdr3_aa: CASSSLGSGWGETQYF
d_call: .; j_call: TRBJ2-5; clone_size: few; v_call: TRBV20-1; cdr3_nt: TGCAGTGCTCCTGACAGAATAGAGACCCAGTACTTC; cdr3_aa: CSAPDRIETQYF
d_call: .; j_call: TRBJ1-2; clone_size: .; v_call: TRBV5-1; cdr3_nt: TGCGCCAGCAGCTTGGACGATACCTATGGCTACACCTTC; cdr3_aa: CASSLDDTYGYTF
d_call: .; j_call: TRBJ1-6; clone_size: .; v_call: TRBV6-6; cdr3_nt: TGTGCCAGCAGGGGACACAGGGCTGGTTCCTATAATTCACCCCTCCACTTT; cdr3_aa: CASRGHRAGSYNSPLHF
d_call: .; j_call: TRBJ2-3; clone_size: .; v_call: TRBV10-3; cdr3_nt: TGTGCCATCAGTGAGTCGTTTGATACGCAGTATTTT; cdr3_aa: CAISESFDTQYF
d_call: .; j_call: TRBJ2-7; clone_size: .; v_call: TRBV7-6; cdr3_nt: TGTGTCAGCAGCCGATACGCAACTAGCATCGAGCAGTACTTC; cdr3_aa: CVSSRYATSIEQYF
d_call: TRBD2; j_call: TRBJ2-3; clone_size: .; v_call: TRBV28; cdr3_nt: TGTGCCAGCAGTTTAGGAGCGGGGGGTGTGGATACGCAGTATTTT; cdr3_aa: CASSLGAGGVDTQYF
d_call: .; j_call: TRBJ2-5; clone_size: .; v_call: TRBV6-2/TRBV6-3; cdr3_nt: TGTGCCAGCAGTTACGGACTATCGGGAGATCAAGAGACCCAGTACTTC; cdr3_aa: CASSYGLSGDQETQYF
d_call: TRBD1; j_call: TRBJ1-5; clone_size: .; v_call: TRBV12-3/TRBV12-4; cdr3_nt: TGTGCCAGCAGTCGGACAGGGGGGCAGCAGCCCCAGCATTTT; cdr3_aa: CASSRTGGQQPQHF
d_call: .; j_call: TRBJ2-7; clone_size: .; v_call: TRBV28; cdr3_nt: TGTGCCAGCATGGGCAGGGTCTACGAGCAGTACTTC; cdr3_aa: CASMGRVYEQYF